These T cell receptor beta chains were read from a single sample in a study of CD8 T cells in ankylosing spondylitis. TCRdb fed the 5' RACE reads into MiXCR, producing one record per CDR3 protein. The profile shows 300,000 to 350,000 distinct CDR3 sequences, around 10% of them singletons. Input material: blood, either unsorted or a sorted T cell fraction (not recorded which). These receptors all come from a female donor with ankylosing spondylitis or in good health (not recorded which). Both conserved end residues are part of each CDR3. D genes are given only for firm matches. Some rows have no size entry. The others give once, few or many, or a class for an expanded clone.

. | many | TRBJ2-3 | TRBV12-3/TRBV12-4 | CASSRRQQLSTDTQYF | TGTGCCAGCAGTCGCAGACAGCAACTCAGCACAGATACGCAGTATTTT
. | . | TRBJ2-4 | TRBV11-2 | CASSSYPDREGALAKNIQYF | TGTGCCAGCAGCTCCTATCCCGACAGGGAGGGGGCACTAGCCAAAAACATTCAGTACTTC
TRBD2 | many | TRBJ2-1 | TRBV24-1 | CATSPQRENYNEQFF | TGTGCCACCAGTCCTCAGCGGGAGAACTACAATGAGCAGTTCTTC
TRBD1 | many | TRBJ2-1 | TRBV11-2 | CASSPGTAYNNEQFF | TGTGCCAGCAGTCCCGGGACAGCCTACAACAATGAGCAGTTCTTC
. | . | TRBJ2-2 | TRBV21-1 | CASSKGNSGGPNTGELFF | TGTGCCAGCAGCAAAGGAAATAGCGGGGGGCCTAACACCGGGGAGCTGTTTTTT
. | many | TRBJ2-2 | TRBV20-1 | CSARAQWAGGELFF | TGCAGTGCTAGAGCCCAGTGGGCGGGCGGGGAGCTGTTTTTT
. | many | TRBJ2-7 | TRBV20-1 | CSALRDHYEQYF | TGCAGTGCTCTAAGGGACCACTACGAGCAGTACTTC
. | many | TRBJ1-2 | TRBV12-3/TRBV12-4 | CASSFSRGGYTF | TGTGCCAGCAGTTTTTCGAGGGGCGGCTACACCTTC
. | many | TRBJ1-1 | TRBV12-3/TRBV12-4 | CATGTDTEAFF | TGTGCTACAGGGACGGACACTGAAGCTTTCTTT
. | . | TRBJ2-3 | TRBV20-1 | CCAPNISPSAFTDTQYF | TGCTGTGCCCCGAATATTTCCCCCAGCGCCTTCACAGATACGCAGTATTTT
. | few | TRBJ1-1 | TRBV5-1 | CASSLSGTTGKTEAFF | TGCGCCAGCAGTCTATCCGGGACAACCGGGAAAACTGAAGCTTTCTTT
TRBD2 | many | TRBJ2-7 | TRBV6-1 | CASSATSGSSYEQYF | TGTGCCAGCAGTGCGACTAGCGGCAGCTCCTACGAGCAGTACTTC
. | few | TRBJ1-2 | TRBV5-6 | CASSSRPTGLGYGYTF | TGTGCCAGCAGCTCGCGACCGACAGGACTCGGCTATGGCTACACCTTC
TRBD2 | few | TRBJ2-5 | TRBV5-6 | CASSSTSGEETQYF | TGTGCCAGCAGCTCGACTAGCGGAGAAGAGACCCAGTACTTC
. | . | TRBJ1-2 | TRBV7-2 | CASSLDAGRGGGYTF | TGTGCCAGCAGCTTAGACGCGGGCAGAGGTGGTGGCTACACCTTC
TRBD1 | many | TRBJ2-7 | TRBV15 | CATSTMRLRQGIYEQYF | TGTGCCACCAGCACCATGAGACTAAGACAGGGGATCTACGAGCAGTACTTC
TRBD1 | many | TRBJ1-3 | TRBV28 | CASSSSGGWSGNTIYF | TGTGCCAGCAGTTCATCAGGGGGATGGTCTGGAAACACCATATATTTT
. | many | TRBJ1-2 | TRBV6-1 | CASPSWRERNGYTF | TGTGCCAGCCCGAGTTGGAGGGAGAGGAATGGCTACACCTTC
. | many | TRBJ2-7 | TRBV6-5 | CASSYSPGPPYEQYF | TGTGCCAGCAGTTACAGTCCCGGACCCCCCTACGAGCAGTACTTC
. | . | TRBJ1-6 | TRBV2 | CASSEAGTSNSPLHF | TGTGCCAGCAGTGAAGCGGGGACAAGTAATTCACCCCTCCACTTT
TRBD1 | . | TRBJ1-1 | TRBV2 | CASRADRGDHTEAFF | TGTGCCAGCAGAGCGGACAGGGGGGATCACACTGAAGCTTTCTTT
. | . | TRBJ2-5 | TRBV10-3 | CAISESGSGPSQETQYF | TGTGCCATCAGTGAGTCCGGGAGCGGCCCTTCTCAAGAGACCCAGTACTTC